This T cell receptor beta chain was observed in a study of T cell repertoires in cytomegalovirus infection. Study summary: CMV infection together with matching HLA type was indicated by public TCR beta signatures. Whole-study results and caveats: Of the TCR beta families, the public ones yielded a cumulative frequency that identified carriers of CMV plus the relevant HLA.

TCRdb redid the calling of the reads with MiXCR, one entry per CDR3 protein. The sample consists of about a million distinct CDR3 sequences, around 32% of them appearing once. Trimming removed 10 bases from V and 2 bases from J, with 7 bases in between. This CDR3 comprises 11 residues. Germline V lookup: CDR1 MNHEY, CDR2 SVGEGT. This clonotype occurred a few times. The target antigen is unknown. Sequences were derived from cultured CD8+ T cells from PBMCs, sampled from culture after CMV antigen stimulation. The TCR originated in a human donor in good health (CMV status not recorded). Some clones in this sample may be carry-over from other donors' samples. The rearrangement uses TRBV6-2 or TRBV6-3 and TRBJ2-3; no clear D gene. This CDR3 reads CAIPDTDTQYF. CDR3 bases: TGTGCCATCCCGGACACAGATACGCAGTATTTT.